This TCR beta chain was sequenced during a study of identical twins. The CDR3 has 12 amino acids. V dropped 7 bases and J dropped 3 bases, with 12 bases sitting between them. Germline lookup yields CDR1 SQVTM and CDR2 ANQGSEA. TCRdb recomputed calls from the 5' RACE reads with MiXCR, one row per CDR3 protein. The sample contains around 490,000 distinct CDR3 sequences, around 15% of which appear only once. These data were likewise used in another study, on yellow fever vaccine responses in identical twins.

V is TRBV29-1 and J is TRBJ2-5; D is possibly TRBD1 (6 bases). The material sequenced was CD4+ T cells sorted from blood. The origin of this receptor is a woman aged 18-29 years in good health. CDR3 coding DNA: TGCAGCGCTGGACAGTTGAAAGAGACCCAGTACTTC. This codes for CSAGQLKETQYF.